These 15 T cell receptor beta chains were all obtained from the same sample, sequenced in a study of T cell responses to AZD1222 COVID-19 vaccine. Sequencing was performed with immunoSEQ multiplex PCR; in TCRdb, only in-frame clones are kept and a portion is missing. Of about 140,000 clones detected, 80% to 95% appear once; the ten largest clones hold about 5%. The material sequenced was peripheral blood, taken on day 0 of AZD1222 vaccination. The source of these receptors is an adult in good health.

This clone occurred once. The chain couples TRBV7-2 to TRBJ2-7; D tentatively fits TRBD1 or TRBD2 (5 bases each). The V gene's germline CDR1 is SGHTA and CDR2 FQGNSA. Trimming pared 6 bases from V and 0 bases from J, leaving 15 bases between. The CDR3 consists of 15 residues. The CDR3 bases are TGTGCCAGCAGTCGTTCCGGGACCACCTCCTACGAGCAGTACTTC. It yields the protein CASSRSGTTSYEQYF.

The rearrangement links TRBV23-1 to TRBJ2-2; D remains ambiguous. TRBV23-1 is annotated as an ORF whose role is uncertain. The CDR3 has 19 amino acids. Trimming removed 0 bases at V and 5 bases at J, with 22 bases between. CDR3 nucleotide sequence: TGCGCCAGCAGTCAATCCCCTAGTAGGTGGGTCCATAGGACCGGGGAGCTGTTTTTT. Residues: CASSQSPSRWVHRTGELFF.

The rearrangement uses TRBV7-6 and TRBJ1-5; D might be TRBD1 (6 bases). Germline V CDR1 and CDR2: SGHVS, FNYEAQ. The V and J ends lost 1 base and 1 base respectively, with 11 bases between them. The CDR3 runs to 16 residues. CDR3 region: CASSLEQGQSNQPQHF. CDR3 nucleotide sequence: TGTGCCAGCAGCTTAGAGCAGGGGCAAAGCAATCAGCCCCAGCATTTT.

The chain combines TRBV6-1 with TRBJ2-1, with D maybe TRBD2 (5 bases). CDR1 MNHNS and CDR2 SASEGT come from the germline V gene. V was clipped by 4 bases and J by 5 bases, with 21 bases between them. This CDR3 has 17 residues. CDR3 coding DNA: TGTGCCAGCAGTGGTCAACAGTGGGGAGTGGAACACAATGAGCAGTTCTTC. Residues: CASSGQQWGVEHNEQFF.

The chain combines TRBV29-1 with TRBJ1-2; weak D call: TRBD1 (5 bases). Germline CDR1 SQVTM, CDR2 ANQGSEA. The CDR3 has 12 amino acids. Trimming left V 7 bases short and J 4 bases short, with 13 bases between. CDR3 residues: CSGKGDGYGYTF. In nucleotides, the CDR3 is TGCAGCGGGAAAGGGGACGGCTATGGCTACACCTTC. Combining the CDR3 with reference TRBV29-1 and TRBJ1-2 gives the whole variable domain SAVISQKPSRDICQRGTSLTIQCQVDSQVTMMFWYRQQPGQSLTLIATANQGSEATYESGFVIDKFPISRPNLTFSTLTVSNMSPEDSSIYLCSGKGDGYGYTFGSGTRLTVV.

V is TRBV7-8 and J is TRBJ1-6; D is ambiguous. V lost 2 bases and J lost 6, with 17 bases in between. The CDR3 is made up of 17 amino acids. Germline V gene lookup returns CDR1 SGHVS and CDR2 FQNEAQ. The CDR3 nucleotides are TGTGCCAGCAGCTTATTTCACGCTCGACGGAGTAATTCACCCCTCCACTTT. It translates to CASSLFHARRSNSPLHF.

The chain recombines TRBV5-1 with TRBJ1-4, with 9 bases aligning to TRBD1. The CDR3 extends over 14 amino acids. Looked up from germline, CDR1 is SGHRS and CDR2 is YFSETQ. V dropped 6 bases and J dropped 5; count of bases not matched to a gene: 5. CDR3 protein: CASTPGQGNEKLFF. CDR3 sequence (DNA): TGCGCCAGCACTCCGGGACAGGGCAATGAAAAACTGTTTTTT.

This clone was recorded only once. This chain uses TRBV6-5 with TRBJ2-7; 8 positions match TRBD2. Trimming cost V 0 bases and J 2 bases; bases outside gene matches: 3. CDR3 length: 15 amino acids. Germline V gives CDR1 MNHEY, CDR2 SVGAGI. The CDR3 coding sequence is TGTGCCAGCAGTTACTCGAGCGGGGGTCCCTACGAGCAGTACTTC. The encoded protein is CASSYSSGGPYEQYF.

This chain uses TRBV7-9 with TRBJ1-4, with 9 bases lining up with TRBD1. The CDR3 is made up of 17 amino acids. CDR1 is SEHNR, CDR2 FQNEAQ, per germline (reference sequence). Trimming cost V 2 bases and J 7 bases; bases outside gene matches: 11. CDR3 region: CASSLSGTGSVGEKLFF. Written as DNA, the CDR3 is TGTGCCAGCAGCTTATCCGGGACAGGGAGCGTCGGTGAAAAACTGTTTTTT.

The chain has TRBV9 and TRBJ2-2; 7 nucleotides match TRBD1. Germline V gene sequence: CDR1 SGDLS, CDR2 YYNGEE. The CDR3 is 22 residues long. With V trimmed by 0 bases and J by 2 bases, 22 bases remained unmatched. In DNA, the CDR3 is TGTGCCAGCAGCGTAGGTCGTCCTATTAAGGACAGGCCTTCGTTAAACACCGGGGAGCTGTTTTTT. This sequence encodes CASSVGRPIKDRPSLNTGELFF. Looking up the rest from reference TRBV9 and TRBJ2-2 gives the full variable domain: DSGVTQTPKHLITATGQRVTLRCSPRSGDLSVYWYQQSLDQGLQFLIQYYNGEERAKGNILERFSAQQFPDLHSELNLSSLELGDSALYFCASSVGRPIKDRPSLNTGELFFGEGSRLTVL.

The genes are TRBV6-4 and TRBJ1-2; possible D gene TRBD1, 5 bases. The germline CDR1 and CDR2 sequences are MRHNA and SNTAGT. The CDR3 contains 14 residues. Trimming removed 6 bases from V and 2 bases from J, with 13 bases in between. CDR3 sequence: CASSQGGLNYGYTF. CDR3 DNA: TGTGCCAGCAGCCAGGGCGGCCTGAACTATGGCTACACCTTC.

The sample holds one count of this clone. The J gene is TRBJ1-6, the V gene TRBV27, with 9 bases lining up with TRBD1. CDR1 MNHEY and CDR2 SMNVEV come from the germline V gene (reference sequence). The CDR3 totals 18 residues. The trim removed 3 bases at V and 4 bases at J, leaving 10 bases unmatched. The CDR3 nucleotides are TGTGCCAGCAGTTTGTATAGTACCGGGACAGGGTATAATTCACCCCTCCACTTT. Protein product: CASSLYSTGTGYNSPLHF.

The rearrangement joins TRBV23-1 to TRBJ2-5, with D possibly TRBD2 on 6 matching bases. TRBV23-1 is placed among ORFs of uncertain function. Trimming pared 7 bases from V and 0 bases from J, leaving 12 bases between. The CDR3 covers 14 residues. This CDR3 reads CASTMCGNQETQYF. The CDR3 region has the DNA TGCGCCAGCACCATGTGCGGGAACCAAGAGACCCAGTACTTC.

This rearrangement joins TRBV10-3 to TRBJ2-3; 7 nucleotides line up with TRBD2. With 11 bases clipped from V and 5 bases from J, the junction kept 13 bases outside the gene matches. Germline CDR1 reads ENHRY; CDR2 reads SYGVKD. The CDR3 extends over 14 amino acids. The DNA of the CDR3 is TGTGCCGCCCAGACTAGCCCCAACGGAGATACGCAGTATTTT. As protein: CAAQTSPNGDTQYF.

This chain joins TRBV7-9 and TRBJ2-2, with unresolved D. This CDR3 has 15 residues. Deletions cut 2 bases from V and 0 bases from J, with 7 bases between. Germline V gene lookup returns CDR1 SEHNR and CDR2 FQNEAQ (reference sequence). CDR3 loop: CASSLIVTNTGELFF. The CDR3 DNA is TGTGCCAGCAGCTTAATTGTAACGAACACCGGGGAGCTGTTTTTT. Combining the CDR3 with reference TRBV7-9 and TRBJ2-2 gives the whole variable domain DTGVSQNPRHKITKRGQNVTFRCDPISEHNRLYWYRQTLGQGPEFLTYFQNEAQLEKSRLLSDRFSAERPKGSFSTLEIQRTEQGDSAMYLCASSLIVTNTGELFFGEGSRLTVL.